The 13 T cell receptor beta chains listed next were all sequenced from one sample in a study of human T cells and chemical hapten exposure. From the RACE reads, TCRdb called clonotypes with MiXCR, one entry per CDR3 protein. This sample has 300,000 to 450,000 distinct CDR3 sequences, with around 5.5% found just once. Time point specified: pre-sensitization, week 0. The treatment here: therapeutic diphenylcyclopropenone sensitization with weekly scalp DPC. The starting material was whole blood, obtained in connection with sensitization to the hapten diphenylcyclopropenone (DPC). Receptors originate from a woman aged 18-29 years with alopecia areata. Some clones in this sample may be carry-over from other donors' samples.

J is TRBJ1-5 and V is TRBV6-2 or TRBV6-3, with D unclear. Deletions cut 2 bases from V and 9 bases from J, with 8 bases between. This CDR3 spans 12 amino acids. The V gene's germline CDR1 is MNHEY and CDR2 SVGEGT. CDR3 DNA: TGTGCCAGCAGTTACCCCTATGGGCCCCAGCATTTT. This codes for CASSYPYGPQHF.

The genes are TRBV28 and TRBJ2-3; possibly TRBD2 for D (6 bases). Trimming pared 5 bases from V and 10 bases from J, leaving 10 bases between. CDR3 length: 11 residues. CDR1 and CDR2 (germline): MDHEN, SYDVKM. DNA for the CDR3: TGTGCCAGCAGTCAGGAGGGCTCGCAGTATTTT. This sequence encodes CASSQEGSQYF.

The chain is built from TRBV28 and TRBJ1-2; 7 nucleotides agree with TRBD1. The germline V gene has CDR1 MDHEN and CDR2 SYDVKM. This CDR3 has 13 amino acids. V lost 10 bases, J lost 5 bases, and 10 bases stayed unmatched. CDR3 region: CATLLDRVYGYTF. The CDR3 DNA follows: TGTGCCACACTGTTAGACAGGGTATATGGCTACACCTTC.

This clonotype was detected only a few times. V and J are TRBV7-2 and TRBJ2-1; D call uncertain. The CDR3 is 11 amino acids. CDR1 and CDR2 (germline): SGHTA, FQGNSA. V lost 5 bases and J 9 bases, leaving 8 bases between the germline ends. The DNA of the CDR3 is TGTGCCAGCAGCCCCTTCGTTGAGCAGTTCTTC. This codes for CASSPFVEQFF.

This clonotype came up many times. V and J are TRBV27 and TRBJ1-2; tentatively, D is TRBD1 (5 bases). This CDR3 region has 13 residues. Germline-derived CDR1 and CDR2 are MNHEY and SMNVEV (reference sequence). The V gene lost 10 bases and the J gene lost 2 bases, with 14 bases spanning the gap. CDR3 residues: CATLGTGNYGYTF. CDR3 nucleotide sequence: TGTGCCACCCTGGGGACGGGAAACTATGGCTACACCTTC.

A few counts support this clonotype. The chain joins TRBV3-1 to TRBJ2-2; D unresolved. Trimming cost V 2 bases and J 2 bases, with 12 bases left between them. This CDR3 spans 16 amino acids. Looked up from germline, CDR1 is LGHDT and CDR2 is YNNKEL (reference sequence). The CDR3 is CASSQWVGENTGELFF. Written as DNA, the CDR3 is TGTGCCAGCAGCCAATGGGTTGGAGAAAACACCGGGGAGCTGTTTTTT.

This clonotype was seen at least ten times. The chain uses TRBV6-6 and TRBJ1-2; the D gene is possibly TRBD1 (6 bases). Germline V gives CDR1 MNHNY, CDR2 SVGAGI (reference sequence). CDR3 length: 13 amino acids. The ends were cut back, 2 bases at V and 4 bases at J, with 8 bases in the middle. The DNA for the CDR3 is TGTGCCAGCAGTTACGGACAGTTCTATGGCTACACCTTC. Protein product: CASSYGQFYGYTF.

The chain joins TRBV7-9 to TRBJ1-1, with 8 bases identical to TRBD1. The CDR3 sequence is 14 residues long. V gave up 2 bases and J gave up 7 bases; unmatched junction bases: 6. Germline CDR1 and CDR2: SEHNR and FQNEAQ (reference sequence). The CDR3 coding sequence is TGTGCCAGCAGCTTAACGCAGGGGGCGGTTGAAGCTTTCTTT. It encodes CASSLTQGAVEAFF. Together with reference TRBV7-9 and TRBJ1-1, the CDR3 gives the full variable domain: DTGVSQNPRHKITKRGQNVTFRCDPISEHNRLYWYRQTLGQGPEFLTYFQNEAQLEKSRLLSDRFSAERPKGSFSTLEIQRTEQGDSAMYLCASSLTQGAVEAFFGQGTRLTVV.

This clonotype was counted ten times or more. This rearrangement joins TRBV5-1 to TRBJ2-1, with D unclear. CDR1 and CDR2 (germline): SGHRS, YFSETQ. The V gene lost 0 bases and the J gene lost 1 base, with 11 bases spanning the gap. This CDR3 region has 16 residues. The CDR3 spells CASSLVPEASYNEQFF. The CDR3 DNA sequence: TGCGCCAGCAGCTTGGTCCCAGAAGCTTCCTACAATGAGCAGTTCTTC. Variable domain in full (rest from reference TRBV5-1 and TRBJ2-1): KAGVTQTPRYLIKTRGQQVTLSCSPISGHRSVSWYQQTPGQGLQFLFEYFSETQRNKGNFPGRFSGRQFSNSRSEMNVSTLELGDSALYLCASSLVPEASYNEQFFGPGTRLTVL.

This clonotype was observed at least ten times. J is TRBJ2-3 and V is TRBV7-2, with D uncertain. This CDR3 spans 13 amino acids. The V gene lost 5 bases and the J gene lost 4 bases, with 10 bases spanning the gap. Germline V gene data show CDR1 as SGHTA and CDR2 as FQGNSA. CDR3 in DNA: TGTGCCAGCAGCGCCAAACGGCCAGATACGCAGTATTTT. Its protein product is CASSAKRPDTQYF.

Only a few counts were recorded for this clonotype. The rearrangement joins TRBV7-9 to TRBJ2-3; 7 positions match TRBD2. V was clipped by 6 bases and J by 1 base; unmatched bases: 4. This CDR3 is 14 amino acids long. The V gene's germline CDR1 is SEHNR and CDR2 FQNEAQ (reference sequence). In nucleotides, the CDR3 is TGTGCCAGCAGGTCCAGCGGGGGCACAGATACGCAGTATTTT. Amino acids: CASRSSGGTDTQYF. Supplemented by reference TRBV7-9 and TRBJ2-3, the full variable domain reads DTGVSQNPRHKITKRGQNVTFRCDPISEHNRLYWYRQTLGQGPEFLTYFQNEAQLEKSRLLSDRFSAERPKGSFSTLEIQRTEQGDSAMYLCASRSSGGTDTQYFGPGTRLTVL.

The table lists this clonotype with many counts. This chain joins TRBV5-1 and TRBJ1-3; D is uncertain. Germline lookup yields CDR1 SGHRS and CDR2 YFSETQ. This CDR3 is built from 17 residues. Trimming took off 7 bases at V and 1 base at J, with 21 bases between the two ends. The CDR3 nucleotides read TGCGCCAGCGGCTCCCCAAGGATAGCCCCGTCTGGAAACACCATATATTTT. This encodes CASGSPRIAPSGNTIYF.

V usage is TRBV27 and J usage is TRBJ1-1; 7 bases are a match to TRBD1. V was pared by 5 bases and J by 4 bases, with 7 bases of the junction left unmatched. The CDR3 runs 14 residues. The germline V gene encodes CDR1 MNHEY and CDR2 SMNVEV (reference sequence). CDR3 amino acids: CASSPVDRFTEAFF. The CDR3, as DNA: TGTGCCAGCAGTCCTGTGGACAGGTTCACTGAAGCTTTCTTT.